This T cell receptor beta chain originates from a study of early T cells in non-severe SARS-CoV-2 infection. Study-level information: Unsorted whole-blood RNA was sequenced in bulk, leaving chains unpaired. Overall study findings and caveats: There was a bias toward anti-spike CD8 responses in VDJdb matching, which missed private and CD4 specificities.

Separate cDNA molecules each had unique molecular identifiers attached to them. TCRdb reanalysed the 5' RACE reads using MiXCR and keeps one entry per CDR3 protein. The sample holds 60,000 to 80,000 distinct CDR3 sequences, 9.5% to 15% seen once. About this clonotype itself: What it binds is unknown.

Sequencing was carried out using whole blood. The sequence derives from an adult who was a healthcare worker with PCR-confirmed SARS-CoV-2 infection or an uninfected control (not recorded which).

CDR3 residues: CASRELTGEVLYF. The CDR3 DNA sequence: TGTGCCAGCAGAGAACTCACAGGGGAGGTGCTGTACTTC. The genes are TRBV6-5 and TRBJ2-7, with a weak D call TRBD1 (7 bases). The CDR3 consists of 13 residues. The germline V and J ends were trimmed by 6 bases and 12 bases, with 21 bases remaining between them. The germline CDR1 and CDR2 sequences are MNHEY and SVGAGI.